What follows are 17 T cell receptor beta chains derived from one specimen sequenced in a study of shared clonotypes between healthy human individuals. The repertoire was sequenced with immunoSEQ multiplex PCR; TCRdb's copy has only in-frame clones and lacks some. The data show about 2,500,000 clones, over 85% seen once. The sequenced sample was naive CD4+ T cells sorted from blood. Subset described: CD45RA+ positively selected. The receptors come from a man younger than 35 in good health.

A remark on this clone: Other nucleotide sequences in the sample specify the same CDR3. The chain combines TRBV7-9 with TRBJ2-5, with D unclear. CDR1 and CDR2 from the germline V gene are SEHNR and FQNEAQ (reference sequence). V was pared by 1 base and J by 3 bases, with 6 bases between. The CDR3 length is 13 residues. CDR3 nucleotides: TGTGCCAGCAGCTTAGTGCCAGAAGAGACCCAGTACTTC. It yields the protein CASSLVPEETQYF.

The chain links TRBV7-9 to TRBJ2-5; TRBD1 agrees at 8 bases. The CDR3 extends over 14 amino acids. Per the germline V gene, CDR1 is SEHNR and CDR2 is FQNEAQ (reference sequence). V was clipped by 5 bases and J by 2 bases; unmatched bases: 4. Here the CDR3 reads CASSQNRGQETQYF. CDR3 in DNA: TGTGCCAGCAGCCAAAACAGGGGGCAAGAGACCCAGTACTTC.

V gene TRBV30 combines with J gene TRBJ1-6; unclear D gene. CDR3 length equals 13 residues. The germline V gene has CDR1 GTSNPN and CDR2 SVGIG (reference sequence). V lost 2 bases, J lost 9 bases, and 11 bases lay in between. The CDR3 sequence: CAWSSGGGSPLHF. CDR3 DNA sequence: TGTGCCTGGAGTTCCGGCGGTGGTTCACCCCTCCACTTT.

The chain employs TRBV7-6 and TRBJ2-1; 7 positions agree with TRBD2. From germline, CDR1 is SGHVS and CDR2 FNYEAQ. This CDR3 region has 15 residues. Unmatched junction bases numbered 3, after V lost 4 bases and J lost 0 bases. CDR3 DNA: TGTGCCAGCAGCTCGGCTAGCGGCTCCTACAATGAGCAGTTCTTC. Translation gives CASSSASGSYNEQFF.

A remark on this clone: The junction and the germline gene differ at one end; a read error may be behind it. In DNA, the CDR3 is TGTGCCAGCAGAGAAGGAGAGGACAGGTTTAGCACAGATACGCAGTATTTT. Its translation is CASREGEDRFSTDTQYF. V gene TRBV6-1 combines with J gene TRBJ2-3; TRBD1 aligns across 7 bases. The CDR3 is 17 residues long. Germline assignment: CDR1 MNHNS and CDR2 SASEGT.

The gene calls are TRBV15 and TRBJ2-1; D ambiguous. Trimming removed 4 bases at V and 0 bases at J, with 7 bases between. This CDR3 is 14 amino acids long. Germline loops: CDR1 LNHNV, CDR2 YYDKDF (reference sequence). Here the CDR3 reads CATSKQSSYNEQFF. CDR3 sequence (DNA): TGTGCCACCAGCAAACAGAGCTCCTACAATGAGCAGTTCTTC.

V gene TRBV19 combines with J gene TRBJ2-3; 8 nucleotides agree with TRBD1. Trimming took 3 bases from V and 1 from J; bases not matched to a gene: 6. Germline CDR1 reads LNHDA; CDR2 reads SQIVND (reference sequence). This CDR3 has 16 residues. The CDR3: CASSIATGGGTDTQYF. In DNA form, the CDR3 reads TGTGCCAGTAGTATTGCCACAGGGGGTGGCACAGATACGCAGTATTTT.

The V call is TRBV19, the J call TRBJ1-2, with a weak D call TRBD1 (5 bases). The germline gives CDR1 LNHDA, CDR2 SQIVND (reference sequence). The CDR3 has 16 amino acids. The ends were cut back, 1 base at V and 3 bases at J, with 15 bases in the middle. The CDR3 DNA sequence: TGTGCCAGTAGTATAGCCCGAGCGCGGGGGTACTATGGCTACACCTTC. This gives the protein CASSIARARGYYGYTF.

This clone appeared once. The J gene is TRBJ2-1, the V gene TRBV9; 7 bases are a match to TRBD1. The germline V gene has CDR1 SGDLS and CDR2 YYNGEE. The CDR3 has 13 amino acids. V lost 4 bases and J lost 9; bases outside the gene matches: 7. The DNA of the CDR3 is TGTGCCAGCAGCCGGACAGGTTCAGGTGAGCAGTTCTTC. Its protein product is CASSRTGSGEQFF. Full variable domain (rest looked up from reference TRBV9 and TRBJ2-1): DSGVTQTPKHLITATGQRVTLRCSPRSGDLSVYWYQQSLDQGLQFLIQYYNGEERAKGNILERFSAQQFPDLHSELNLSSLELGDSALYFCASSRTGSGEQFFGPGTRLTVL.

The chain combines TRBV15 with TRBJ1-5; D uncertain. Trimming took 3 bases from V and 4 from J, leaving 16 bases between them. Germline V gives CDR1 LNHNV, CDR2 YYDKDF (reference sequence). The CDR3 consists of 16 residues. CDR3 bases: TGTGCCACCAGCAGCATAAAGGGAAAGGGTAATCAGCCCCAGCATTTT. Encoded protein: CATSSIKGKGNQPQHF.

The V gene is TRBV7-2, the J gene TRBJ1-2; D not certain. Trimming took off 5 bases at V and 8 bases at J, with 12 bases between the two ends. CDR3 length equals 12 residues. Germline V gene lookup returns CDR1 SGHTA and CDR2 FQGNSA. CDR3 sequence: CASSHSVYGYTF. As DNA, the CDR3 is TGTGCCAGCAGCCATTCAGTTTACGGCTACACCTTC.

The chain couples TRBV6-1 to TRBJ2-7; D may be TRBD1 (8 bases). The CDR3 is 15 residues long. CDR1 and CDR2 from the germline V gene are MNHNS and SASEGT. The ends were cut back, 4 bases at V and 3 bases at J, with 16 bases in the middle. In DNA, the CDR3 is TGTGCCAGCAGTGTTGACAGGGGAGGGCACTACGAGCAGTACTTC. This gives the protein CASSVDRGGHYEQYF.

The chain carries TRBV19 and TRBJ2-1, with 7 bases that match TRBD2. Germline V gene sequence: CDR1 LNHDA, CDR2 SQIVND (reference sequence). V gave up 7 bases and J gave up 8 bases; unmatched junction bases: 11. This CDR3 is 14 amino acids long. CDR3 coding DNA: TGTGCCAGTAAGGTGCGACTAACTAGCGATGAGCAGTTCTTC. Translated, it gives CASKVRLTSDEQFF.

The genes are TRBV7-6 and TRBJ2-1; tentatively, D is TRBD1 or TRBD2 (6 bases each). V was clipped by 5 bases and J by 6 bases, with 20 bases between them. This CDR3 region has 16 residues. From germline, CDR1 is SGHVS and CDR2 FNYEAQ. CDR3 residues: CASSDARPGAINEQFF. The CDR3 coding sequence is TGTGCCAGCAGCGACGCCCGTCCGGGGGCGATCAATGAGCAGTTCTTC.

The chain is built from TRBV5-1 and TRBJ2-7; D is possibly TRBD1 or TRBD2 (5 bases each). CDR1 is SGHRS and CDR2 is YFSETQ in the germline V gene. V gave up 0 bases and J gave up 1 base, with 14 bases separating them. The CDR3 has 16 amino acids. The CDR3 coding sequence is TGCGCCAGCAGCTTGGGGGACGCAATGGGTTCCTACGAGCAGTACTTC. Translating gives CASSLGDAMGSYEQYF.

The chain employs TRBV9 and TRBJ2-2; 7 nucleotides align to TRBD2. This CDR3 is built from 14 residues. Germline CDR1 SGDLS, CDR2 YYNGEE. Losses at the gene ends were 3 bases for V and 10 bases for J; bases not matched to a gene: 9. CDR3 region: CASSAGGSGKELFF. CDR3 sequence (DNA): TGTGCCAGCAGCGCCGGCGGGAGCGGTAAGGAGCTGTTTTTT.

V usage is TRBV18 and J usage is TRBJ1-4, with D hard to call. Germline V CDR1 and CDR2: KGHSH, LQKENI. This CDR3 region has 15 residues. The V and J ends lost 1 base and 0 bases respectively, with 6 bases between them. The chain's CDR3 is CASSPRMATNEKLFF. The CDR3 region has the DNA TGTGCCAGCTCACCACGAATGGCAACTAATGAAAAACTGTTTTTT.